This T cell receptor beta chain originates from a study of blood T cell repertoires in COVID-19. At the level of the study: Both acute and convalescent COVID-19 samples were obtained from the United States, Italy and Spain. T cells, B-cell-depleted T cells, or PBMCs supplied cDNA or gDNA.

It was during active infection that Seattle patients were enrolled and then longitudinally followed. Germline CDR1 reads LNHNV; CDR2 reads YYDKDF (reference sequence). Deletions cut 7 bases from V and 6 bases from J, with 9 bases between. The CDR3 is made up of 11 amino acids. Profiling relied on immunoSEQ multiplex PCR, and the TCRdb table lists in-frame clones only, not all of them. The sample includes roughly 350,000 clones, about 90% seen only once; the top ten take roughly 6%. The sample consisted of peripheral blood. The chain is built from TRBV15 and TRBJ1-2; maybe TRBD1 (5 bases). The sequence came from a woman between 50 and 59 years old with COVID-19, enrolled during active disease. DNA for the CDR3: TGTGCCACCACTCAGGGCCATGGCTACACCTTC. It encodes CATTQGHGYTF. Using reference TRBV15 and TRBJ1-2 for the parts outside the CDR3, the full variable domain is DAMVIQNPRYQVTQFGKPVTLSCSQTLNHNVMYWYQQKSSQAPKLLFHYYDKDFNNEADTPDNFQSRRPNTSFCFLDIRSPGLGDTAMYLCATTQGHGYTFGSGTRLTVV.